This T cell receptor (beta chain) stems from a study of OX40 agonist ivuxolimab in advanced cancers. Study-level information: Treatment of patients was with ivuxolimab, an agonistic anti-OX40 (CD134) antibody.

The protocol was immunoSEQ multiplex PCR, while the TCRdb copy is restricted to in-frame clones and leaves out a portion. The data show about 58,000 clones, roughly 88% seen once. Material: CD4+ or CD8+ T cells sorted from blood, obtained in a trial of the OX40 agonist ivuxolimab. The receptor was derived from an adult with an advanced solid tumor such as melanoma, head and neck, liver or kidney cancer.

This chain's CDR3 is CASSPPDPGLNIQYF. The CDR3 nucleotides read TGTGCCAGCTCACCACCGGACCCCGGTCTGAACATTCAGTACTTC. The chain carries TRBV18 and TRBJ2-4, with D unclear. CDR1 is KGHSH and CDR2 is LQKENI in the germline V gene. This CDR3 spans 15 amino acids. With 0 bases removed from V and 7 bases from J, the gap between germline ends came to 13 bases.